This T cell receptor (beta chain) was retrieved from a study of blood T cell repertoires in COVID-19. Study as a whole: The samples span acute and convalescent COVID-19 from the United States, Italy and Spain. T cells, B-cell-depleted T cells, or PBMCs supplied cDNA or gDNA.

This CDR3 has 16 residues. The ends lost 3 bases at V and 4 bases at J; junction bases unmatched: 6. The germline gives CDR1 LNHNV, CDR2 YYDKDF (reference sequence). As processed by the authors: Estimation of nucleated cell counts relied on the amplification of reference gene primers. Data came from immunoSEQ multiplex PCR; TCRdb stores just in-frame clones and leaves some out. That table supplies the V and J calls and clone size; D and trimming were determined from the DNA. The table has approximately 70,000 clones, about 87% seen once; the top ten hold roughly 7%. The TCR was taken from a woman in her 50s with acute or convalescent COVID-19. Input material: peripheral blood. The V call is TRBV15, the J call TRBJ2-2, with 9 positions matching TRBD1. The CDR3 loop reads CATSRGQGLGTGELFF. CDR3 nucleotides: TGTGCCACCAGCAGGGGACAGGGCCTAGGCACCGGGGAGCTGTTTTTT.